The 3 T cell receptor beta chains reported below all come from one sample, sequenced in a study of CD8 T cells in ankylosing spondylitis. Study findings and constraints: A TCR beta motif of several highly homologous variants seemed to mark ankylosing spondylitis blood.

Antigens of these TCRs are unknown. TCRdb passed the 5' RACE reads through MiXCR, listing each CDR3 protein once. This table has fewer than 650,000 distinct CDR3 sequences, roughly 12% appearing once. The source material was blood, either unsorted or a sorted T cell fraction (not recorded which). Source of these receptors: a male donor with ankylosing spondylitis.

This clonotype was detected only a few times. CDR3 region: CASSRGAGEEEKLFF. The CDR3 DNA reads TGTGCCAGCTCACGCGGCGCGGGGGAAGAAGAAAAACTGTTTTTT. This sequence joins TRBV18 and TRBJ1-4; D is perhaps TRBD1 (5 bases). The V end was cut by 4 bases, the J end by 8 bases, with 17 bases between. Germline lookup yields CDR1 KGHSH and CDR2 LQKENI. There are 15 residues in the CDR3.

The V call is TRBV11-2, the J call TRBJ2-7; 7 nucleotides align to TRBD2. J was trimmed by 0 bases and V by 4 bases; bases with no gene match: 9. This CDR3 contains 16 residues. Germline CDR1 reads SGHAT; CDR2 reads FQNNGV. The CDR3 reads CASSSGGVLNSYEQYF. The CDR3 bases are TGTGCCAGCAGCTCGGGGGGAGTTTTGAACTCCTACGAGCAGTACTTC.

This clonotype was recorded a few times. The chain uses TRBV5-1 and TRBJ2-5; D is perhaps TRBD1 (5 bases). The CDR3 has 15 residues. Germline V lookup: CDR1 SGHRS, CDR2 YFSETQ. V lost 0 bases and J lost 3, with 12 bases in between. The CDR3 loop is CASSLGTAGKETQYF. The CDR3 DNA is TGCGCCAGCAGCTTGGGCACAGCAGGGAAAGAGACCCAGTACTTC.